This T cell receptor (beta chain) emerged from a study of cytomegalovirus exposure and HLA in healthy donors. PCR employed 60 Vbeta and 13 Jbeta primers. Clones were sequenced by immunoSEQ multiplex PCR, and TCRdb holds only the in-frame ones, with some missing. This repertoire shows 180,000 or so clones, 70% to 90% found once; its top ten account for about a tenth. In this sample, this clone turned up once. The antigen remains undetermined. Whole-study results and caveats: Analyzed later, most CMV-associated TCR beta chains appeared HLA-restricted. A highly shared variant cluster was judged a likely technical artifact. In vitro assays verified that three CMV-associated chains recognized CMV antigens specifically.

Trimming stripped 6 bases from V and 4 bases from J, with 18 bases between. In germline, CDR1 is LNHDA, CDR2 SQIVND (reference sequence). This CDR3 contains 15 residues. This receptor was identified in a man aged 18 to 29 in good health and CMV-seropositive. Source material: PBMCs. The chain has TRBV19 and TRBJ1-2, with D tentatively TRBD1 (5 bases). CDR3 bases: TGTGCCAGTAGGGATTACAGGCCGTCGCCCTATGGCTACACCTTC. It translates to CASRDYRPSPYGYTF.